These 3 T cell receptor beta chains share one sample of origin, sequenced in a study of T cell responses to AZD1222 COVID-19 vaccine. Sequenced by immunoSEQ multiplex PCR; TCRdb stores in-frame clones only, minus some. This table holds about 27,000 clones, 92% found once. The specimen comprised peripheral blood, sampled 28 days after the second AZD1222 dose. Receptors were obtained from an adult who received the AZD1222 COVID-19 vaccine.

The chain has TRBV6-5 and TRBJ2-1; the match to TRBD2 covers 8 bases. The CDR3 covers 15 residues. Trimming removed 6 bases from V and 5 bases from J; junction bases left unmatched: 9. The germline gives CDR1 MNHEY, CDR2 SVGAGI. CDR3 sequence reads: CASRNREGRDNEQFF. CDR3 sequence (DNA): TGTGCCAGCAGGAACCGGGAGGGCCGCGACAATGAGCAGTTCTTC.

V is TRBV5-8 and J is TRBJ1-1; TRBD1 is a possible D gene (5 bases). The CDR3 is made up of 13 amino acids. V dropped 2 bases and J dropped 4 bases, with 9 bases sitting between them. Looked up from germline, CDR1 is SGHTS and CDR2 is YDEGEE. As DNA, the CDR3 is TGTGCCAGCAGCTTTCAGGGTGGCACTGAAGCTTTCTTT. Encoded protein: CASSFQGGTEAFF.

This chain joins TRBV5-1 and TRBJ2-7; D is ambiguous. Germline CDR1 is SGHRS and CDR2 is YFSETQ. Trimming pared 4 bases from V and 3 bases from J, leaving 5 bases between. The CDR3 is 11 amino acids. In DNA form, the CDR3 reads TGCGCCAGCAGCGAGGACTACGAGCAGTACTTC. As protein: CASSEDYEQYF.